This T cell receptor beta chain was identified in a study of cytomegalovirus exposure and HLA in healthy donors. As for the study in general: Unique TCRs from HLA-typed donors, around 93 million of them, were held in an early data release.

Worth noting for this clone: What it binds is not known.

The CDR3 consists of 14 residues. Germline CDR1 and CDR2: SGHAT and FQNNGV. Losses at the gene ends were 3 bases for V and 4 bases for J; bases not matched to a gene: 4. General study findings and limits: Prior analysis indicated that the majority of TCR beta V segments exhibited productivity approximately 87% or approximately 30% of the time. In a later analysis, specific HLA alleles were associated with more than 15,000 TCR beta sequences at a 0.05 false discovery rate.

The study ran its PCR with 60 Vbeta and 13 Jbeta primers. In the authors' workflow: About 10 million of some 80 million unique TCR beta chains were shared, per a later count. Clones were sequenced by immunoSEQ multiplex PCR, and TCRdb holds only the in-frame ones, with some missing. For V, J and clone size, that table is used; D and trimming come from the DNA. The table has about 110,000 clones, approximately 71% seen once. Material: PBMCs. This chain joins TRBV11-2 and TRBJ1-1, with 8 bases that match TRBD1. The clonotype comes from a woman in her 70s in good health and CMV-seropositive. The CDR3 nucleotides read TGTGCCAGCAGCTTTTCAGGGGGCGTCACTGAAGCTTTCTTT. As protein: CASSFSGGVTEAFF. Full variable domain (rest looked up from reference TRBV11-2 and TRBJ1-1): EAGVAQSPRYKIIEKRQSVAFWCNPISGHATLYWYQQILGQGPKLLIQFQNNGVVDDSQLPKDRFSAERLKGVDSTLKIQPAKLEDSAVYLCASSFSGGVTEAFFGQGTRLTVV.